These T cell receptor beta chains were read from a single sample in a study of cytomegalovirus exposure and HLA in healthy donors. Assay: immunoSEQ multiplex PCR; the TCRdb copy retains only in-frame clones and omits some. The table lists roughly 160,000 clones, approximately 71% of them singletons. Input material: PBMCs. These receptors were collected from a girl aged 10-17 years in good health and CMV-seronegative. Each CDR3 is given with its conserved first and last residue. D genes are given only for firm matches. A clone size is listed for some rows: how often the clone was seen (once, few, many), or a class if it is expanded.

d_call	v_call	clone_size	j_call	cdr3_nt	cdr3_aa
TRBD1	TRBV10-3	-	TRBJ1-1	TGTGCCATCAGTGAGTCGACAGGGAGGGAAGCTTTCTTT	CAISESTGREAFF
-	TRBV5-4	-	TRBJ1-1	TGTGCCAGCAGCTCGACAGGAGAAGCTTTCTTT	CASSSTGEAFF
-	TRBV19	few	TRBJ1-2	TGTGCCAGTAGTATAGCGACAGGTGGGACTGGCTACACCTTC	CASSIATGGTGYTF
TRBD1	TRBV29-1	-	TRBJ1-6	TGCAGCGTTTCGCAGGGGGCGAATAATTCACCCCTCCACTTT	CSVSQGANNSPLHF
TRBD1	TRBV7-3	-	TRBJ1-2	TGTGCCAGCAGCCCGACAGGGGTCTATGGCTACACCTTC	CASSPTGVYGYTF
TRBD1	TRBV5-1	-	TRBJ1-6	TGCGCCAGCAGCTTCGACAGGGGAAATTCACCCCTCCACTTT	CASSFDRGNSPLHF
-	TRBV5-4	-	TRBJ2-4	TGTGCCAGCAGCTTGGCGGGCAGGCCGCGGGGCATTCAGTACTTC	CASSLAGRPRGIQYF
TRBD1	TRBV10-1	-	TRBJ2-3	TGCGCCAGCAGTGAATCCGGGACAGGGACAGATACGCAGTATTTT	CASSESGTGTDTQYF
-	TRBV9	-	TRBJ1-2	TGTGCCAGCAGCGAGAACCCCCAGGGCGCGTACTATGGCTACACCTTC	CASSENPQGAYYGYTF
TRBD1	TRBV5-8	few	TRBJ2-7	TGTGCCAGCAGCCGGGACAGGGGATCCTACGAGCAGTACTTC	CASSRDRGSYEQYF
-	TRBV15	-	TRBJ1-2	TGTGCCACGAACACAGGGTTGGATGGTGACTACACCTTC	CATNTGLDGDYTF
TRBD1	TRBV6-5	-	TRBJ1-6	TGTGCCAGCAGGATCAGGGGGAATTCACCCCTCCACTTT	CASRIRGNSPLHF
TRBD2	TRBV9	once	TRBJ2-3	TGTGCCAGCAGCGAACGGACTAGCGGGGGGGCAGGAGATACGCAGTATTTT	CASSERTSGGAGDTQYF
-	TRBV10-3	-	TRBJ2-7	TGTGCCATCAGTGACCCTTCCTACGAGCAGTACTTC	CAISDPSYEQYF
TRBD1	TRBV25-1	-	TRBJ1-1	TGTGCCAGCAGGGAGACAGGGGATGAAGCTTTCTTT	CASRETGDEAFF
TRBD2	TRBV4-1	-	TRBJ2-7	TGCGCCAGCAGCCAAAGCGGGGGGGCCCTTGAGCAGTACTTC	CASSQSGGALEQYF
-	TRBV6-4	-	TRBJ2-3	TGTGCCAGCTCCACTGGAGGCGGGGGCACAGATACGCAGTATTTT	CASSTGGGGTDTQYF
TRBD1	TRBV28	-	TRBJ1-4	TGTGCCAGCAGCCTTATGGGGACAGGGAAGGATGAAAAACTGTTTTTT	CASSLMGTGKDEKLFF
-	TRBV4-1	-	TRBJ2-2	TGCGCCAGCAGCCATCTTAGCGGAGGGGGGGAGCTGTTTTTT	CASSHLSGGGELFF
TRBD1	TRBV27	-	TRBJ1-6	TGTGCCAGCAGTTTGGACAGGGGGAGGTATTCACCCCTCCACTTT	CASSLDRGRYSPLHF
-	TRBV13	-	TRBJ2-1	TGTGCCAGCAGCTCCCCGGACAGAAACAATGAGCAGTTCTTC	CASSSPDRNNEQFF
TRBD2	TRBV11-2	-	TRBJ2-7	TGTGCCAGCAGGGCCGGGACTAGCGGGGCCGAGCAGTACTTC	CASRAGTSGAEQYF
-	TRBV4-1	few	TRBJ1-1	TGCGCCAGCAGCCAAGATCAGGGTGAGACTGAAGCTTTCTTT	CASSQDQGETEAFF
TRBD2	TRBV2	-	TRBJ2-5	TGTGCCAGCAGGGGGACTAGCGGGATGGCCCAGTACTTC	CASRGTSGMAQYF
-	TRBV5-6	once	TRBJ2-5	TGTGCCAGCAGCGAGCCTGGGCCCCCGGAACCCCAAGAGACCCAGTACTTC	CASSEPGPPEPQETQYF
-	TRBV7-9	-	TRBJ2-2	TGTGCCAGCAGCTTTGAGGTGGCCGGGGAGCTGTTTTTT	CASSFEVAGELFF
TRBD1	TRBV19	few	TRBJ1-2	TGTGCCAGTAGTATATCTCCCGGACAGGGGAATGGCTACACCTTC	CASSISPGQGNGYTF
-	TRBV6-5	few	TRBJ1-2	TGTGCCAGCAGTCGACAGGCAGCTAACTATGGCTACACCTTC	CASSRQAANYGYTF
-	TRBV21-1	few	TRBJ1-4	TGTGCCAGCAGCAAAGGGGGGGAGGAAAAACTGTTTTTT	CASSKGGEEKLFF
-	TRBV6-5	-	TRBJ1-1	TGTGCCAGCAGTAGACAGAGGAACACTGAAGCTTTCTTT	CASSRQRNTEAFF
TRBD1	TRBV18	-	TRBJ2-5	TGTGCCAGCTCACCGCCGGACAGGGGGCCGGCCGGGTACTTC	CASSPPDRGPAGYF
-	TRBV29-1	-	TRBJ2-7	TGCAGCGTGGGGGGAGTTGGGGGGACTTACGAGCAGTACTTC	CSVGGVGGTYEQYF
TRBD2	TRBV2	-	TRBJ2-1	TGTGCCAGCAGACTCACTAGCGGGGTGTCTCCTGAGCAGTTCTTC	CASRLTSGVSPEQFF
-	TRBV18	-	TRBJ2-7	TGTGCCAGCTCTGGGGGGACAGTTTCCCCCTACGAGCAGTACTTC	CASSGGTVSPYEQYF
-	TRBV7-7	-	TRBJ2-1	TGTGCCAGCAGCCCCGCGGGACCACAGGGGTCCAATGAGCAGTTCTTC	CASSPAGPQGSNEQFF
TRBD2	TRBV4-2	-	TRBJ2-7	TGTGCCAGCAGCCAAGAACTAGCGGGTGAGCAGTACTTC	CASSQELAGEQYF
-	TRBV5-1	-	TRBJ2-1	TGCGCCAGCAGCTTGGCCGGTGACTACAATGAGCAGTTCTTC	CASSLAGDYNEQFF
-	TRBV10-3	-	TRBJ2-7	TGTGCCAGCGGTGCAGGGTCTTCAAGCTCCTACGAGCAGTACTTC	CASGAGSSSSYEQYF